One sample yielded the 8 T cell receptor beta chains listed below, sequenced in a study of blood T cell repertoires in COVID-19. Produced via immunoSEQ multiplex PCR; TCRdb's table is partial and in-frame only. The sample comprises roughly 230,000 clones, roughly four fifths of which are singletons, and just under 7.5% rests with the top ten. Sequenced: peripheral blood. The receptors shown here come from a woman aged 45-65 years with acute or convalescent COVID-19.

This rearrangement joins TRBV24-1 to TRBJ1-2; D is unclear. Germline CDR1 KGHDR, CDR2 SFDVKD. V shed 3 bases and J shed 8 bases, with 15 bases lying between them. The CDR3 runs to 14 residues. The CDR3 is CATSDPLRAEGYTF. CDR3 DNA: TGTGCCACCAGTGATCCGCTGAGGGCAGAAGGCTACACCTTC.

The chain joins TRBV3-1 (or the pseudogene TRBV3-2) to TRBJ1-4; TRBD1 agrees at 7 bases. Germline-derived CDR1 and CDR2 are LGHDT and YNNKEL (reference sequence). V lost 4 bases, J lost 4 bases, and 6 bases stayed unmatched. The CDR3 covers 15 residues. CDR3 region: CASSPRTGRNEKLFF. CDR3 bases: TGTGCCAGCAGCCCCCGGACAGGACGTAATGAAAAACTGTTTTTT.

V and J are TRBV19 and TRBJ2-3; TRBD2 is a possible D gene (6 bases). Per the germline V gene, CDR1 is LNHDA and CDR2 is SQIVND (reference sequence). The CDR3 has 17 residues. V gave up 1 base and J gave up 4 bases, with 18 bases separating them. DNA for the CDR3: TGTGCCAGTAGTATAGGTGTCGGCGGGTGGAGGGCAGATACGCAGTATTTT. This translates into CASSIGVGGWRADTQYF.

The chain combines TRBV5-8 with TRBJ2-7; D perhaps matches TRBD1 (5 bases). The CDR3 length is 13 residues. V was cut by 0 bases and J by 7 bases, with 11 bases left in between. The germline V gene has CDR1 SGHTS and CDR2 YDEGEE. This chain's CDR3 is CASSLVRVREQYF. DNA of the CDR3: TGTGCCAGCAGCTTGGTCAGGGTGCGGGAGCAGTACTTC.

The CDR3 bases are TGTGCCAGCAGCTTGGAGACTAGCGGGGGATACAATGAGCAGTTCTTC. It specifies CASSLETSGGYNEQFF. The chain carries TRBV5-8 and TRBJ2-1; 12 bases align to TRBD2. The length of the CDR3 is 16 residues. Germline V gives CDR1 SGHTS, CDR2 YDEGEE. V dropped 0 bases and J dropped 4; count of bases not matched to a gene: 2.

The chain is built from TRBV11-3 and TRBJ2-7; 13 nucleotides match TRBD2. Germline V lookup: CDR1 SGHNT, CDR2 YENEEA. The CDR3 has 12 amino acids. CDR3 coding DNA: TGTGAAGGGGGACTAGCGGGGCCGGAGCAGTACTTC. Translating gives CEGGLAGPEQYF.

The chain combines TRBV30 with TRBJ1-3; no reliable D call. The germline CDR1 and CDR2 sequences are GTSNPN and SVGIG (reference sequence). Trimming removed 0 bases from V and 0 bases from J, with 9 bases in between. This CDR3 has 15 residues. The CDR3 region is CAWSVGEFSGNTIYF. In DNA form, the CDR3 reads TGTGCCTGGAGTGTAGGAGAATTCTCTGGAAACACCATATATTTT.

J is TRBJ1-5 and V is TRBV10-3; 9 positions match TRBD1. Germline assignment: CDR1 ENHRY and CDR2 SYGVKD. The length of the CDR3 is 14 residues. V lost 3 bases and J lost 6; bases outside the gene matches: 3. CDR3 nucleotides: TGTGCCATCAGTGACGGGACAGGGAGTCAGCCCCAGCATTTT. This encodes CAISDGTGSQPQHF.